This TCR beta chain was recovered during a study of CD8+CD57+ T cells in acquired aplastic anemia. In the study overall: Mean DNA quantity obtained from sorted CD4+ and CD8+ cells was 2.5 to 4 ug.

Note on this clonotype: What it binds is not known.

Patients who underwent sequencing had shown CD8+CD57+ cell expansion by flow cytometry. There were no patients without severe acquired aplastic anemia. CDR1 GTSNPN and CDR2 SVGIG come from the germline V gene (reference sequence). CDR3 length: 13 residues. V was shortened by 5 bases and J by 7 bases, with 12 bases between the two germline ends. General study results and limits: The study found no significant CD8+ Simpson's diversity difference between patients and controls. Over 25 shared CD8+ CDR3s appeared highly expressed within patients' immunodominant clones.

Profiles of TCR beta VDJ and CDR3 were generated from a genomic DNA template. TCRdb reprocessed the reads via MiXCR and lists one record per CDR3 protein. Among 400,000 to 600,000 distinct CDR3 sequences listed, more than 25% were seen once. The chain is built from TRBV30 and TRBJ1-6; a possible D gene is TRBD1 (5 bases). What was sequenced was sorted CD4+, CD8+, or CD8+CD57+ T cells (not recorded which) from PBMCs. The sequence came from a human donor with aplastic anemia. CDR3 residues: CAWGGTDNSPLHF. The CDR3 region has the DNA TGTGCCTGGGGAGGGACGGACAATTCACCCCTCCACTTT.